This T cell receptor (beta chain) was observed in a study of blood T cell repertoires in COVID-19. Data came from immunoSEQ multiplex PCR; TCRdb stores just in-frame clones and leaves some out. Of over 20,000 clones listed, around 89% were seen once; the top ten hold approximately 17%. The CDR3 sequence is 16 residues long. Germline V lookup: CDR1 SSHAT, CDR2 FNYEAQ (reference sequence). Trimming took 5 bases from V and 5 from J, leaving 21 bases between them. This chain connects TRBV7-7 to TRBJ2-5; no reliable D call. The TCR sequence derives from a man in his sixties or seventies with active COVID-19. The sequenced sample was peripheral blood. CDR3 DNA sequence: TGTGCCAGCAGCCCTTACGTTAGCCGTGGCTTGGAGACCCAGTACTTC. Translated, it gives CASSPYVSRGLETQYF.